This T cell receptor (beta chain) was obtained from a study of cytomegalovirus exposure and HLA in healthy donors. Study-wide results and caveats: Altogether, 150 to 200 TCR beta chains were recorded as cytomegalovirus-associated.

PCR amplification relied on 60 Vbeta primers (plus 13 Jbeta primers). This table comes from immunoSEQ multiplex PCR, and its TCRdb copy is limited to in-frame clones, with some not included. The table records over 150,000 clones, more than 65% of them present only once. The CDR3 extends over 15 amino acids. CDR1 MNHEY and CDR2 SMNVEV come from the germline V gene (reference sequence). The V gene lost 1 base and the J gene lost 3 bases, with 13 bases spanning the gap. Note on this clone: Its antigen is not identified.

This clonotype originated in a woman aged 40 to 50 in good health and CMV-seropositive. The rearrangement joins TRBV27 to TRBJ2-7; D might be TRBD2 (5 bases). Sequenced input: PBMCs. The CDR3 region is CASSLFSGLVYEQYF. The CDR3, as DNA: TGTGCCAGCAGTTTATTTTCAGGACTGGTCTACGAGCAGTACTTC.